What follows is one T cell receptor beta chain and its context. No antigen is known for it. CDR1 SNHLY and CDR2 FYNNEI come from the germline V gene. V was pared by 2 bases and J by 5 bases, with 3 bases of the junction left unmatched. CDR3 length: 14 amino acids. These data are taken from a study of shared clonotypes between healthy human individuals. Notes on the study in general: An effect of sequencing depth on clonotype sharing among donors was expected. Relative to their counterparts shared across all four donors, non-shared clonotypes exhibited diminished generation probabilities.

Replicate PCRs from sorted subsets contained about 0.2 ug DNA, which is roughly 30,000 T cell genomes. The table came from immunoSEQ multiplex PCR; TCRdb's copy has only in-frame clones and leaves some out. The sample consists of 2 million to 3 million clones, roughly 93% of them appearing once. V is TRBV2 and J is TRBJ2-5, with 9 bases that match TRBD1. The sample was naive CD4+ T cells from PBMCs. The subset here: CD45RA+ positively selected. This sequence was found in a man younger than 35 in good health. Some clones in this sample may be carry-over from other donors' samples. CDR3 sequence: CASSESTGGETQYF. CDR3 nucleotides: TGTGCCAGCAGTGAATCGACAGGGGGGGAGACCCAGTACTTC.